The 19 T cell receptor beta chains presented below share a single source sample, sequenced in a study of cytomegalovirus exposure and HLA in healthy donors. This PCR relied on a set of 60 Vbeta primers and 13 Jbeta primers. Data came from immunoSEQ multiplex PCR; TCRdb stores just in-frame clones and leaves some out. The table has fewer than 200,000 clones, less than 85% seen once. Sample: PBMCs. The receptors were gathered from a male donor in good health and CMV-seronegative.

This clone was seen more than once but under ten times. The V call is TRBV9, the J call TRBJ1-1, with 7 bases fitting TRBD1. The J segment lost 5 bases and the V segment lost 3 bases, leaving 4 bases of the junction unmatched. Germline CDR1 SGDLS, CDR2 YYNGEE. The CDR3 runs to 13 residues. The CDR3 sequence: CASSEGQMTEAFF. The CDR3, as DNA: TGTGCCAGCAGCGAGGGACAGATGACTGAAGCTTTCTTT.

The CDR3 here is CASSPGGSTYEQYF. The CDR3 bases are TGTGCCAGCAGCCCCGGGGGGTCGACCTACGAGCAGTACTTC. This rearrangement joins TRBV7-2 to TRBJ2-7; 7 positions match TRBD2. The CDR3 extends over 14 amino acids. CDR1 is SGHTA and CDR2 is FQGNSA in the germline V gene. Trimming removed 5 bases from V and 2 bases from J; junction bases left unmatched: 6.

V and J are TRBV7-2 and TRBJ2-7; tentatively, D is TRBD1 (6 bases). V dropped 5 bases and J dropped 6 bases, with 8 bases sitting between them. Germline V gene sequence: CDR1 SGHTA, CDR2 FQGNSA. The length of the CDR3 is 11 residues. The CDR3 protein is CASSLRGEQYF. The CDR3 nucleotides read TGTGCCAGCAGCCTCAGGGGCGAGCAGTACTTC.

The chain links TRBV19 to TRBJ2-7, with TRBD1 matching over 7 bases. The germline CDR1 and CDR2 sequences are LNHDA and SQIVND (reference sequence). V was pared by 1 base and J by 5 bases, with 17 bases of the junction left unmatched. This CDR3 comprises 18 residues. In nucleotides, the CDR3 is TGTGCCAGTAGTATAGCTGGGACAGCCAATTCTCCCCCTCACGAGCAGTACTTC. Translated: CASSIAGTANSPPHEQYF.

CDR3 coding DNA: TGTGCCAGCAGCTTTAACATGGGTAGGAGGGACACCGGGGAGCTGTTTTTT. Translated: CASSFNMGRRDTGELFF. The chain is built from TRBV7-2 and TRBJ2-2, with D perhaps TRBD2 (6 bases). Trimming removed 3 bases from V and 3 bases from J, with 17 bases in between. This CDR3 spans 17 amino acids. Germline CDR1 and CDR2: SGHTA and FQGNSA.

The chain carries TRBV29-1 and TRBJ1-1, with a weak D call TRBD1 (6 bases). Germline CDR1 is SQVTM and CDR2 is ANQGSEA. The CDR3 contains 13 residues. The V and J ends lost 8 bases and 1 base respectively, with 14 bases between them. CDR3 residues: CSLKTGWNTEAFF. CDR3 bases: TGCAGCCTGAAGACAGGCTGGAACACTGAAGCTTTCTTT.

The chain combines TRBV18 with TRBJ2-5; possibly TRBD1 for D (8 bases). CDR1 and CDR2 (germline): KGHSH, LQKENI. The CDR3 is 16 residues long. Trimming took off 2 bases at V and 0 bases at J, with 13 bases between the two ends. The CDR3 region is CASSPLQGGYQETQYF. The CDR3 bases are TGTGCCAGCTCACCATTACAGGGGGGGTACCAAGAGACCCAGTACTTC.

The chain recombines TRBV9 with TRBJ2-1, with 14 bases identical to TRBD2. The CDR3 spans 17 residues. The germline V gene encodes CDR1 SGDLS and CDR2 YYNGEE. V lost 3 bases and J lost 8; bases outside the gene matches: 10. The CDR3 region is CASSGRLAGGNSDEQFF. The CDR3 region has the DNA TGTGCCAGCAGCGGAAGACTAGCGGGAGGGAATAGTGATGAGCAGTTCTTC.

The rearrangement links TRBV28 to TRBJ2-5; the D is unclear. Trimming removed 6 bases from V and 0 bases from J, with 2 bases in between. Germline assignment: CDR1 MDHEN and CDR2 SYDVKM. The CDR3 has 11 residues. CDR3 DNA sequence: TGTGCCAGCAGCTACCAAGAGACCCAGTACTTC. This gives the protein CASSYQETQYF.

There are a few counts of this clone. The chain recombines TRBV19 with TRBJ1-5; TRBD1 agrees at 8 bases. J was trimmed by 4 bases and V by 7 bases; bases with no gene match: 9. The CDR3 is 15 amino acids. Germline assignment: CDR1 LNHDA and CDR2 SQIVND (reference sequence). The CDR3 coding sequence is TGTGCCAGTACCCCGGGACAGGTCCGGAATCAGCCCCAGCATTTT. Its translation: CASTPGQVRNQPQHF.

The chain combines TRBV27 with TRBJ2-7, with D maybe TRBD1 (6 bases). V lost 5 bases and J 1 base, leaving 15 bases between the germline ends. This CDR3 contains 15 residues. Looked up from germline, CDR1 is MNHEY and CDR2 is SMNVEV (reference sequence). This CDR3 reads CASSPGTQISYEQYF. For the CDR3, the DNA is TGTGCCAGCAGTCCCGGGACACAAATTTCCTACGAGCAGTACTTC.

The V call is TRBV6-5, the J call TRBJ1-2, with D possibly matching TRBD1 (5 bases). The CDR3 consists of 14 residues. Trimming took off 6 bases at V and 6 bases at J, with 17 bases between the two ends. Germline-derived CDR1 and CDR2 are MNHEY and SVGAGI. The CDR3 nucleotides are TGTGCCAGCAGGACCCCGGGGGGGAGGGATGGCTACACCTTC. Translated, it gives CASRTPGGRDGYTF.

This chain joins TRBV28 and TRBJ1-2; D not resolved. Trimming cost V 2 bases and J 8 bases, with 21 bases left between them. Germline V gene data show CDR1 as MDHEN and CDR2 as SYDVKM. This CDR3 contains 16 residues. The CDR3: CASSLSGSGFRRGYTF. The CDR3 DNA reads TGTGCCAGCAGTTTAAGTGGTTCGGGGTTCCGCCGGGGCTACACCTTC.

In its sample, this clone was seen once. This rearrangement joins TRBV9 to TRBJ2-7, with 8 positions matching TRBD1. V shed 0 bases, J shed 3 bases, and the junction held 8 bases outside the gene matches. The length of the CDR3 is 16 residues. The germline CDR1 and CDR2 sequences are SGDLS and YYNGEE. This CDR3 reads CASSVDSGQGYYEQYF. DNA of the CDR3: TGTGCCAGCAGCGTAGACTCCGGACAGGGCTACTACGAGCAGTACTTC.

The chain employs TRBV5-1 and TRBJ1-1, with D uncertain. Germline V gene sequence: CDR1 SGHRS, CDR2 YFSETQ. Trimming took off 4 bases at V and 9 bases at J, with 16 bases between the two ends. The CDR3 sequence is 13 residues long. CDR3 coding DNA: TGCGCCAGCAGCCCGGGCGGGGAAGGGAAAGCTTTCTTT. This codes for CASSPGGEGKAFF. Using reference TRBV5-1 and TRBJ1-1 for the parts outside the CDR3, the full variable domain is KAGVTQTPRYLIKTRGQQVTLSCSPISGHRSVSWYQQTPGQGLQFLFEYFSETQRNKGNFPGRFSGRQFSNSRSEMNVSTLELGDSALYLCASSPGGEGKAFFGQGTRLTVV.

This chain joins TRBV7-9 and TRBJ2-7; D remains ambiguous. Trimming removed 4 bases from V and 4 bases from J, with 11 bases in between. The CDR3 length is 13 residues. Germline V gene sequence: CDR1 SEHNR, CDR2 FQNEAQ (reference sequence). The CDR3 protein is CASSSGYPYEQYF. CDR3 sequence (DNA): TGTGCCAGCAGCTCAGGTTACCCGTACGAGCAGTACTTC.

This sequence joins TRBV5-1 and TRBJ2-1; 9 bases are a match to TRBD2. With 6 bases clipped from V and 10 bases from J, the junction kept 14 bases outside the gene matches. The CDR3 extends over 15 amino acids. CDR1 and CDR2 (germline): SGHRS, YFSETQ. The DNA of the CDR3 is TGCGCCAGCACCCCCCGGGCGGGGGGGCTCGGCGAGCAGTTCTTC. It codes for CASTPRAGGLGEQFF.

V usage is TRBV9 and J usage is TRBJ2-7; TRBD2 agrees at 7 bases. The germline gives CDR1 SGDLS, CDR2 YYNGEE. The CDR3 has 17 amino acids. Trimming cost V 0 bases and J 4 bases; bases outside gene matches: 13. The CDR3 reads CASSVGGVGLTPYEQYF. The CDR3 coding sequence is TGTGCCAGCAGCGTAGGAGGGGTGGGACTAACCCCATACGAGCAGTACTTC. The entire variable domain, with the rest obtained from reference TRBV9 and TRBJ2-7, is as follows: DSGVTQTPKHLITATGQRVTLRCSPRSGDLSVYWYQQSLDQGLQFLIQYYNGEERAKGNILERFSAQQFPDLHSELNLSSLELGDSALYFCASSVGGVGLTPYEQYFGPGTRLTVT.

This clone occurred a few times. The chain has TRBV11-2 and TRBJ2-1, with 14 bases aligning to TRBD2. This CDR3 is built from 19 residues. The germline CDR1 and CDR2 sequences are SGHAT and FQNNGV. Trimming removed 5 bases from V and 5 bases from J; junction bases left unmatched: 14. The DNA of the CDR3 is TGTGCCAGCAGCCGCGGGGGCCGAACGGGACTAGCGGGGGACAATGAGCAGTTCTTC. The encoded protein is CASSRGGRTGLAGDNEQFF.